The 10 T cell receptor beta chains below were found in one sample sequenced in a study of T-cell reconstitution after alpha-beta-depleted transplantation in children. Unique molecular identifiers were incorporated during preparation of the TCRbeta library. TCRdb re-analysed the PCR reads in MiXCR, keeping a single row per CDR3 protein. This table has fewer than 550,000 distinct CDR3 sequences, roughly 10% appearing once. Sample: PBMCs, mostly from graft donor cells, taken 180 days after TCRalphabeta/CD19-depleted stem cell transplant. The receptor set was obtained from a female patient aged 2-10 years who had a stem cell transplant for aplastic anemia, so the T cells may come from the graft donor.

This chain connects TRBV7-9 to TRBJ2-1, with 11 bases identical to TRBD2. Germline V CDR1 and CDR2: SEHNR, FQNEAQ (reference sequence). J was trimmed by 6 bases and V by 0 bases; bases with no gene match: 4. This CDR3 is built from 16 residues. Here the CDR3 DNA reads TGTGCCAGCAGCTTAGCCCTAGCGGGAGGACCCAATGAGCAGTTCTTC. The encoded protein is CASSLALAGGPNEQFF.

The V and J genes are TRBV5-6 and TRBJ1-5; no firm D call. CDR1 is SGHDT and CDR2 is YYEEEE in the germline V gene. Deletions cut 0 bases from V and 3 bases from J, with 13 bases between. This CDR3 region has 16 residues. The CDR3 here is CASSLDGDLDNQPQHF. DNA for the CDR3: TGTGCCAGCAGCTTGGATGGGGATCTAGACAATCAGCCCCAGCATTTT.

The chain's CDR3 is CSARDSSLGTQYF. The DNA for the CDR3 is TGCAGTGCTAGAGACTCCTCCTTAGGGACCCAGTACTTC. V usage is TRBV20-1 and J usage is TRBJ2-5, with no clear D. CDR1 is DFQATT, CDR2 SNEGSKA, per germline (reference sequence). The CDR3 loop spans 13 amino acids. V lost 0 bases to trimming and J lost 7 bases, with 12 bases between them.

This clonotype has only a few counts. The gene calls are TRBV12-3 or TRBV12-4 and TRBJ2-4, with a weak D call TRBD1 (6 bases). This CDR3 region has 17 residues. V lost 6 bases to trimming and J lost 0 bases, with 18 bases between them. Here the CDR3 DNA reads TGTGCCAGCAGCCTCGAACAGGGAAACCTAGCCAAAAACATTCAGTACTTC. Amino acids: CASSLEQGNLAKNIQYF.

This clonotype was seen more than once but under ten times. The rearrangement joins TRBV27 to TRBJ2-7; the D gene is possibly TRBD1 (6 bases). Germline CDR1 reads MNHEY; CDR2 reads SMNVEV (reference sequence). The CDR3 is made up of 16 amino acids. With 6 bases removed from V and 3 bases from J, the gap between germline ends came to 21 bases. The CDR3 region is CASRGAIGRGDYEQYV. Written as DNA, the CDR3 is TGTGCCAGCAGGGGGGCGATTGGCAGGGGTGACTACGAGCAGTACGTC.

The rearrangement links TRBV7-2 to TRBJ2-7; 12 nucleotides line up with TRBD1. The germline V gene encodes CDR1 SGHTA and CDR2 FQGNSA. The CDR3 has 16 amino acids. V lost 4 bases, J lost 4 bases, and 8 bases stayed unmatched. The chain's CDR3 is CASSSDGTGGRYEQYF. The CDR3 nucleotides read TGTGCCAGCAGCTCCGACGGGACAGGGGGCAGGTACGAGCAGTACTTC.

The V call is TRBV10-3, the J call TRBJ2-3; 11 bases align to TRBD2. Trimming at V came to 4 bases and at J to 4 bases, leaving 13 bases not matched to a gene. This CDR3 has 18 amino acids. Germline V gene sequence: CDR1 ENHRY, CDR2 SYGVKD. CDR3 loop: CAISGSGVSGRGADTQYF. CDR3 bases: TGTGCCATCAGTGGCTCGGGGGTTAGCGGGAGGGGCGCAGATACGCAGTATTTT.

Details on this clonotype: The junction departs from the called germline gene at one end, perhaps through a read error. This chain connects TRBV20-1 to TRBJ2-3, with TRBD2 matching over 13 bases. The CDR3 runs to 17 residues. Germline V gene sequence: CDR1 DFQATT, CDR2 SNEGSKA (reference sequence). DNA for the CDR3: TGCACTGCTAGAGTTTCGGGAACTAGCGGGAGGGGAGATACGCAGTATTTT. This codes for CTARVSGTSGRGDTQYF.

CDR3 residues: CASSPGVLGDGYTF. As DNA, the CDR3 is TGTGCCAGCTCACCAGGGGTCCTCGGTGACGGCTACACCTTC. The chain employs TRBV18 and TRBJ1-2; D is ambiguous. V was pared by 2 bases and J by 8 bases, with 15 bases between. There are 14 residues in the CDR3. CDR1 and CDR2 from the germline V gene are KGHSH and LQKENI.

Only a few counts were recorded for this clonotype. The rearrangement links TRBV7-9 to TRBJ1-1; 8 nucleotides agree with TRBD1. The CDR3 is made up of 15 amino acids. CDR1 is SEHNR, CDR2 FQNEAQ, per germline (reference sequence). After removal of 4 bases from V and 5 bases from J, the junction contained 9 bases not matched to a gene. CDR3 sequence (DNA): TGTGCCAGCAGCTCCTATACAGGGGGGATTACTGAAGCTTTCTTT. It codes for CASSSYTGGITEAFF.